This is a list of T cell receptor beta chains from one sample in a study of cytomegalovirus exposure and HLA in healthy donors. This table comes from immunoSEQ multiplex PCR, and its TCRdb copy is limited to in-frame clones, with some not included. The sample yields about 72,000 clones, about four fifths seen once. The specimen was PBMCs. Receptors originate from a man younger than 30 in good health and CMV-seronegative. CDR3s include the opening cysteine and the closing phenylalanine or tryptophan. The D gene is left open where the match is weak. Clone sizes are given selectively: once, few, many, or a class where the clone is expanded.

.	TRBD1	TRBV11-2	TRBJ1-2	CASSAGQGAFGYTF	TGTGCCAGCAGCGCAGGACAGGGGGCGTTTGGCTACACCTTC
.	.	TRBV4-3	TRBJ2-7	CASSQKLSESYEQYF	TGCGCCAGCAGTCAGAAGCTCAGCGAGTCCTACGAGCAGTACTTC
.	TRBD2	TRBV28	TRBJ2-7	CASSLNSWLADSYEQYF	TGTGCCAGCAGTTTAAATTCGTGGCTAGCGGACTCCTACGAGCAGTACTTC
once	.	TRBV7-9	TRBJ2-7	CASSLGYDFTISYEQYF	TGTGCCAGCAGCTTAGGATATGACTTCACTATTTCCTACGAGCAGTACTTC
.	.	TRBV18	TRBJ2-5	CASSPRREETQYF	TGTGCCAGCTCACCACGCAGGGAAGAGACCCAGTACTTC
.	TRBD1	TRBV27	TRBJ2-1	CASRTGQGYNEQFF	TGTGCCAGCAGGACGGGACAGGGGTACAATGAGCAGTTCTTC
.	TRBD1	TRBV6-5	TRBJ2-7	CASSYYRGPAYEQYF	TGTGCCAGCAGTTACTACAGGGGGCCCGCCTACGAGCAGTACTTC
.	TRBD1	TRBV9	TRBJ2-6	CASSVLGQGATGANVLTF	TGTGCCAGCAGCGTCTTAGGACAGGGGGCAACTGGGGCCAACGTCCTGACTTTC
.	.	TRBV12-5	TRBJ2-7	CASGDSTGTEQYF	TGTGCTAGTGGTGACTCCACCGGGACTGAGCAGTACTTC
.	TRBD2	TRBV5-1	TRBJ2-2	CASIGGDAGELFF	TGCGCCAGCATTGGGGGGGACGCCGGGGAGCTGTTTTTT
few	TRBD1	TRBV7-2	TRBJ1-5	CASSLSGQGAQPQHF	TGTGCCAGCAGCTTAAGTGGACAGGGTGCGCAGCCCCAGCATTTT
.	TRBD1	TRBV6-1	TRBJ2-1	CASSNRGQGDNEQFF	TGTGCCAGCAGTAACCGGGGACAGGGGGACAATGAGCAGTTCTTC
once	TRBD1	TRBV19	TRBJ1-2	CASITGDGYTF	TGTGCCAGCATAACAGGGGATGGCTACACCTTC
.	TRBD2	TRBV28	TRBJ2-5	CASSPGLAGGQVTQYF	TGTGCCAGCAGTCCAGGACTAGCGGGAGGGCAGGTGACCCAGTACTTC
.	TRBD1	TRBV5-1	TRBJ1-2	CASSLGAARGPYGYTF	TGCGCCAGCAGCTTGGGCGCGGCGAGGGGGCCTTATGGCTACACCTTC
.	.	TRBV9	TRBJ2-2	CASSPRGANTGELFF	TGTGCCAGCAGCCCCCGCGGGGCGAACACCGGGGAGCTGTTTTTT
.	TRBD1	TRBV7-9	TRBJ2-7	CASSARQGPSDEQYF	TGTGCCAGCAGCGCGCGACAGGGGCCGAGCGACGAGCAGTACTTC
.	TRBD1	TRBV5-1	TRBJ1-1	CASSLAFGTERIDEAFF	TGCGCCAGCAGCTTGGCCTTCGGGACAGAGCGGATTGATGAAGCTTTCTTT
once	.	TRBV20-1	TRBJ2-1	CSARVANEQFF	TGCAGTGCTAGAGTAGCGAATGAGCAGTTCTTC
.	.	TRBV7-9	TRBJ1-1	CASSLGNNRPTEAFF	TGTGCCAGCAGCTTAGGAAACAACAGGCCCACTGAAGCTTTCTTT
.	TRBD2	TRBV6-1	TRBJ2-7	CASSEGLAGAYEQYF	TGTGCCAGCAGTGAAGGACTAGCGGGAGCCTACGAGCAGTACTTC
.	.	TRBV28	TRBJ1-2	CASSYADYGYTF	TGTGCCAGCAGTTACGCGGACTATGGCTACACCTTC
.	TRBD1	TRBV2	TRBJ2-7	CASVGTGYEQYF	TGTGCCAGCGTTGGGACAGGATACGAGCAGTACTTC
few	.	TRBV4-3	TRBJ2-7	CASSQEQAEGYEQYF	TGCGCCAGCAGCCAAGAGCAAGCGGAGGGCTACGAGCAGTACTTC
.	TRBD1	TRBV5-1	TRBJ2-2	CASSSDRAGELFF	TGCGCCAGCAGCTCGGACAGGGCCGGGGAGCTGTTTTTT
.	TRBD1	TRBV7-9	TRBJ1-1	CSSSYLPQGHTEAFF	TGTTCCAGCAGCTACCTACCACAGGGGCACACTGAAGCTTTCTTT
.	.	TRBV11-2	TRBJ2-3	CASSLEGRLRFDTQYF	TGTGCCAGCAGCTTAGAAGGCAGGCTTAGGTTCGATACGCAGTATTTT
.	.	TRBV4-3	TRBJ1-1	CASSTNPTGGTEAFF	TGCGCCAGCAGCACTAACCCGACGGGGGGCACTGAAGCTTTCTTT
.	TRBD2	TRBV5-5	TRBJ2-2	CASSHPGLAGGGDTGELFF	TGTGCCAGCAGCCACCCGGGACTAGCGGGAGGGGGTGACACCGGGGAGCTGTTTTTT
once	.	TRBV2	TRBJ2-2	CASSVGRTNTGELFF	TGTGCCAGCAGTGTCGGCAGGACGAACACCGGGGAGCTGTTTTTT
few	TRBD2	TRBV7-6	TRBJ2-1	CASSLRTSGYYNEQFF	TGTGCCAGCAGCCTCCGGACTAGCGGGTATTACAATGAGCAGTTCTTC
once	.	TRBV30	TRBJ2-3	CAWSAGTDTQYF	TGTGCCTGGAGTGCGGGCACAGATACGCAGTATTTT
.	.	TRBV2	TRBJ2-7	CASSEFGNKQYF	TGTGCCAGCAGTGAATTCGGTAATAAGCAGTACTTC
.	.	TRBV6-5	TRBJ2-5	CASQTYEEAQYF	TGTGCCAGCCAAACATACGAAGAGGCCCAGTACTTC
few	.	TRBV10-3	TRBJ1-2	CAISETGNYGYTF	TGTGCCATCAGTGAGACAGGGAACTATGGCTACACCTTC
.	TRBD1	TRBV4-3	TRBJ2-1	CASSQATLGQGGNEQFF	TGCGCCAGCAGCCAAGCTACTCTGGGACAGGGGGGGAATGAGCAGTTCTTC
.	TRBD2	TRBV18	TRBJ2-1	CASSPRRGGLVDEQFF	TGTGCCAGCTCACCACGGCGGGGGGGCCTTGTTGATGAGCAGTTCTTC
.	TRBD1	TRBV19	TRBJ2-5	CASSPDRVQETQYF	TGTGCCAGTAGCCCGGACAGGGTGCAAGAGACCCAGTACTTC
.	.	TRBV30	TRBJ1-3	CAWRGGAGNTIYF	TGTGCCTGGAGAGGGGGAGCCGGAAACACCATATATTTT
.	.	TRBV2	TRBJ2-6	CASTRSGANVLTF	TGTGCCAGCACCCGCTCTGGGGCCAACGTCCTGACTTTC
.	TRBD1	TRBV7-2	TRBJ2-3	CASSFRQGATDTQYF	TGTGCCAGCAGCTTCAGACAGGGGGCGACAGATACGCAGTATTTT
.	.	TRBV10-3	TRBJ1-2	CAIRQTLTGPYGYTF	TGTGCCATCCGCCAGACCCTAACAGGGCCCTATGGCTACACCTTC
.	.	TRBV18	TRBJ2-1	CASSPQTVNEQFF	TGTGCCAGCTCACCACAAACGGTAAATGAGCAGTTCTTC